These 2 T cell receptor beta chains came from one sample sequenced in a study of neurological immune-mediated disorders (dated by TCRdb to about 2019). The protocol used for the library was 5' RACE. Data came from an Illumina HiSeq 2500. Clones were called with MiXCR by TCRdb after fastp trimmed the public reads at Q25, and only in-frame beta chains were retained. Rows are combined by CDR3 protein, so each entry shows the most common genes and DNA. The sample table lists 77,000 or so distinct CDR3 sequences, approximately 10% of them with a count of one. The leading ten clones occupy 1.5% to 2% of the sample. The material sequenced was PBMCs. All receptors come from a man aged 45-60 years in good health.

This clonotype has at least ten counts. The chain uses TRBV5-1 and TRBJ2-1, with 12 bases aligning to TRBD2. The CDR3 spans 16 residues. V dropped 2 bases and J dropped 7; count of bases not matched to a gene: 7. The germline gives CDR1 SGHRS, CDR2 YFSETQ. In DNA form, the CDR3 reads TGCGCCAGCAGCTTATACCCGACTAGCGGGGGTAATGAGCAGTTCTTC. Amino acids: CASSLYPTSGGNEQFF.

This clonotype was observed at least ten times. The chain carries TRBV11-2 and TRBJ2-2, with 9 positions matching TRBD2. The CDR3 covers 15 residues. Germline V lookup: CDR1 SGHAT, CDR2 FQNNGV. Unmatched junction bases numbered 4, after V lost 2 bases and J lost 6 bases. The CDR3 DNA is TGTGCCAGCAGCTTACCTAGCGGGAAGGCCGGGGAGCTGTTTTTT. It specifies CASSLPSGKAGELFF.